What follows are 29 T cell receptor beta chains derived from one specimen sequenced in a study of shared clonotypes between healthy human individuals. This table comes from immunoSEQ multiplex PCR, and its TCRdb copy is limited to in-frame clones, with some not included. This table holds 2 million to 3 million clones, approximately 90% found once. Sequencing was carried out using naive CD4+ T cells sorted from blood. Noted subset: CD45RA+ positively selected. These TCRs come from a man aged 18 to 35 in good health.

CDR3 DNA: TGTGCCAGCAGTTTATTCAGGGCGGTCAATCAGCCCCAGCATTTT. It yields the protein CASSLFRAVNQPQHF. The chain is built from TRBV28 and TRBJ1-5, with D tentatively TRBD1 (5 bases). The germline gives CDR1 MDHEN, CDR2 SYDVKM. V dropped 1 base and J dropped 3 bases, with 10 bases sitting between them. The CDR3 extends over 15 amino acids.

The J gene is TRBJ1-2, the V gene TRBV7-2, with a possible D match to TRBD1 (5 bases). The CDR3 loop spans 15 amino acids. V was cut by 4 bases and J by 0 bases, with 12 bases left in between. From germline, CDR1 is SGHTA and CDR2 FQGNSA. The CDR3 nucleotides are TGTGCCAGCAGCTCCACTGGGGGAGCTAACTATGGCTACACCTTC. Protein sequence: CASSSTGGANYGYTF.

The chain combines TRBV5-1 with TRBJ2-5; 8 bases align to TRBD2. This CDR3 contains 14 residues. The trim removed 3 bases at V and 2 bases at J, leaving 3 bases unmatched. Germline V gene lookup returns CDR1 SGHRS and CDR2 YFSETQ. CDR3 in amino acids: CASSWREAQETQYF. The CDR3 DNA reads as TGCGCCAGCAGCTGGCGGGAGGCGCAAGAGACCCAGTACTTC.

The chain employs TRBV9 and TRBJ2-5, with 9 bases lining up with TRBD1. Germline values: CDR1 SGDLS, CDR2 YYNGEE. This CDR3 contains 15 residues. V lost 0 bases and J lost 5; bases outside the gene matches: 5. The CDR3 DNA follows: TGTGCCAGCAGCGTAGACGGGACAGGGAGGGAGACCCAGTACTTC. Its protein product is CASSVDGTGRETQYF.

This rearrangement joins TRBV18 to TRBJ2-7; D call uncertain. V lost 2 bases, J lost 0 bases, and 8 bases lay in between. CDR1 is KGHSH and CDR2 is LQKENI in the germline V gene. This CDR3 has 14 residues. For the CDR3, the DNA is TGTGCCAGCTCACCAGTACAGACCTCCTACGAGCAGTACTTC. As protein: CASSPVQTSYEQYF.

The rearrangement links TRBV11-2 to TRBJ2-7, with TRBD2 matching 7 bases. Trimming removed 3 bases from V and 3 bases from J; junction bases left unmatched: 5. CDR1 SGHAT and CDR2 FQNNGV come from the germline V gene. The CDR3 extends over 14 amino acids. This CDR3 reads CASSLSGAHYEQYF. For the CDR3, the DNA is TGTGCCAGCAGCTTGAGCGGGGCTCACTACGAGCAGTACTTC.

This chain uses TRBV18 with TRBJ2-5; 9 nucleotides align to TRBD1. Germline assignment: CDR1 KGHSH and CDR2 LQKENI. V trimming: 3 bases; J trimming: 2 bases; junction bases outside the gene matches: 16. The CDR3 is 19 amino acids. This CDR3 reads CASSPPGQGPGRRQETQYF. DNA for the CDR3: TGTGCCAGCTCACCCCCGGGACAGGGTCCTGGCAGAAGACAAGAGACCCAGTACTTC. The whole variable domain, filled in from reference TRBV18 and TRBJ2-5, reads NAGVMQNPRHLVRRRGQEARLRCSPMKGHSHVYWYRQLPEEGLKFMVYLQKENIIDESGMPKERFSAEFPKEGPSILRIQQVVRGDSAAYFCASSPPGQGPGRRQETQYFGPGTRLLVL.

About this clone: Other nucleotide sequences from this sample produce the same CDR3. The chain recombines TRBV27 with TRBJ1-3; D may be TRBD1 (5 bases). With 0 bases removed from V and 2 bases from J, the gap between germline ends came to 5 bases. Germline CDR1 and CDR2: MNHEY and SMNVEV (reference sequence). This CDR3 has 14 residues. The CDR3 reads CASSLSGAGNTIYF. The CDR3 DNA reads as TGTGCCAGCAGTTTATCAGGGGCTGGAAACACCATATATTTT.

In DNA, the CDR3 is TGTGCCAGCTCACCGGCCCCGACCACAGGGGGCGCCGGCTATGGCTACACCTTC. Its translation is CASSPAPTTGGAGYGYTF. The chain combines TRBV18 with TRBJ1-2, with 9 bases identical to TRBD1. CDR1 is KGHSH and CDR2 is LQKENI in the germline V gene. Germline trimming cut 3 bases from V and 4 bases from J; bases unmatched to any gene: 15. This CDR3 comprises 18 residues.

This rearrangement joins TRBV5-1 to TRBJ2-7, with 9 positions matching TRBD1. In germline, CDR1 is SGHRS, CDR2 YFSETQ. The CDR3 is made up of 14 amino acids. Losses at the gene ends were 5 bases for V and 1 base for J; bases not matched to a gene: 4. DNA for the CDR3: TGCGCCAGCAGAGTGGACAGGGGATCCTACGAGCAGTACTTC. Protein product: CASRVDRGSYEQYF.

CDR3 region: CASSLTRELTEAFF. DNA for the CDR3: TGTGCCAGCAGCTTAACGAGGGAACTCACTGAAGCTTTCTTT. J is TRBJ1-1 and V is TRBV7-2; no definite D call. Germline assignment: CDR1 SGHTA and CDR2 FQGNSA. This CDR3 is 14 amino acids long. V shed 2 bases and J shed 4 bases, with 11 bases lying between them.

The chain combines TRBV5-1 with TRBJ2-7; D remains ambiguous. CDR1 is SGHRS and CDR2 is YFSETQ in the germline V gene. V was shortened by 4 bases and J by 3 bases, with 5 bases between the two germline ends. This CDR3 comprises 11 residues. This CDR3 reads CASSHHYEQYF. The CDR3 DNA follows: TGCGCCAGCAGCCACCACTACGAGCAGTACTTC.

The rearrangement links TRBV10-3 to TRBJ1-5, with 11 bases that match TRBD1. Germline CDR1 is ENHRY and CDR2 is SYGVKD. V was clipped by 7 bases and J by 6 bases; unmatched bases: 5. This CDR3 has 14 amino acids. CDR3 residues: CAITGGTGGQPQHF. The DNA for the CDR3 is TGTGCCATCACCGGCGGGACAGGGGGTCAGCCCCAGCATTTT.

The CDR3 protein is CASSHGGVGNTIYF. For the CDR3, the DNA is TGTGCCAGCAGCCATGGGGGGGTTGGAAACACCATATATTTT. The rearrangement joins TRBV11-2 to TRBJ1-3; D might be TRBD1 (5 bases). This CDR3 contains 14 residues. The V gene's germline CDR1 is SGHAT and CDR2 FQNNGV. V dropped 5 bases and J dropped 3 bases, with 11 bases sitting between them.

This clone has a single count. This sequence joins TRBV30 and TRBJ2-5; 9 bases agree with TRBD1. The length of the CDR3 is 13 residues. Per the germline V gene, CDR1 is GTSNPN and CDR2 is SVGIG (reference sequence). Germline trimming cut 4 bases from V and 3 bases from J; bases unmatched to any gene: 3. DNA of the CDR3: TGTGCCTGGACAGGACAGGGGAAAGAGACCCAGTACTTC. Amino acid sequence: CAWTGQGKETQYF.

The chain joins TRBV10-3 to TRBJ2-3; 9 nucleotides align to TRBD1. This CDR3 contains 17 residues. CDR1 is ENHRY and CDR2 is SYGVKD in the germline V gene. The junction had 11 bases not matched to a gene; V was cut back by 5 bases and J by 2 bases. The CDR3 DNA sequence: TGTGCCATCAGTACCGGACCGGGACAGGGATCCACAGATACGCAGTATTTT. This sequence encodes CAISTGPGQGSTDTQYF.

With regard to this clone: Different DNA sequences within this sample yield the same CDR3. CDR3 residues: CASSLDGTSGYNEQFF. CDR3 nucleotide sequence: TGCGCCAGCAGCTTGGACGGGACTAGCGGCTACAATGAGCAGTTCTTC. The rearrangement joins TRBV5-1 to TRBJ2-1, with 11 bases aligning to TRBD2. J lost 3 bases, V lost 0 bases, and 2 bases had no gene match. This CDR3 is built from 16 residues. From germline, CDR1 is SGHRS and CDR2 YFSETQ.

The CDR3 region has the DNA TGTGCCAGCGAGGGTGAAAAACTGTTTTTT. It yields the protein CASEGEKLFF. The rearrangement links TRBV2 to TRBJ1-4; unclear D gene. Trimming pared 8 bases from V and 7 bases from J, leaving 5 bases between. The CDR3 covers 10 residues. The germline V gene encodes CDR1 SNHLY and CDR2 FYNNEI. Looking up the rest from reference TRBV2 and TRBJ1-4 gives the full variable domain: EPEVTQTPSHQVTQMGQEVILRCVPISNHLYFYWYRQILGQKVEFLVSFYNNEISEKSEIFDDQFSVERPDGSNFTLKIRSTKLEDSAMYFCASEGEKLFFGSGTQLSVL.

CDR3 DNA: TGTGCCAGCAGCTTAGAAGTCCCCGGGAACATTCAGTACTTC. Its protein product is CASSLEVPGNIQYF. The chain couples TRBV7-9 to TRBJ2-4, with D unresolved. V was cut by 1 base and J by 7 bases, with 11 bases left in between. Germline assignment: CDR1 SEHNR and CDR2 FQNEAQ (reference sequence). The CDR3 has 14 amino acids.

This clone has just one count. The V and J genes are TRBV9 and TRBJ2-5, with D possibly being TRBD1 (5 bases). Matching the DNA end better, TRBJ2-7 makes the J call doubtful. This CDR3 spans 14 amino acids. Germline values: CDR1 SGDLS, CDR2 YYNGEE. The CDR3 loop is CASSVGDSSYEQYF. The CDR3 nucleotides are TGTGCCAGCAGCGTAGGAGACAGCTCCTACGAGCAGTACTTC.

The V call is TRBV11-3, the J call TRBJ2-4, with 8 bases fitting TRBD1. Germline V lookup: CDR1 SGHNT, CDR2 YENEEA. The CDR3 covers 17 residues. V trimming: 3 bases; J trimming: 7 bases; junction bases outside the gene matches: 14. CDR3 sequence reads: CASSFSGKQGAGNIQYF. The CDR3, as DNA: TGTGCCAGCAGCTTTTCCGGCAAGCAGGGGGCCGGGAACATTCAGTACTTC.

V and J are TRBV21-1 and TRBJ1-1; the table's D gene call, TRBD1, was not cross checked with the DNA. TRBV21-1 represents a pseudogene. The CDR3 is 21 amino acids. CDR3 DNA: TGTGCCAGCAGCACAGCCGGGACAGGGAAAGGAGGGGGAACGATCGGCACTGAAGCTTTCTTT. Protein: CASSTAGTGKGGGTIGTEAFF.

V gene TRBV2 combines with J gene TRBJ1-3; D gene uncertain. V was clipped by 4 bases and J by 4 bases, with 11 bases between them. The V gene's germline CDR1 is SNHLY and CDR2 FYNNEI. CDR3 length: 14 amino acids. CDR3 in amino acids: CASSGRTRGNTIYF. Here the CDR3 DNA reads TGTGCCAGCAGTGGTAGGACGCGAGGAAACACCATATATTTT.

This clone is a singleton in its sample. The chain carries TRBV28 and TRBJ1-6; possible D gene TRBD1, 5 bases. Trimming removed 6 bases at V and 7 bases at J, with 10 bases between. The V gene's germline CDR1 is MDHEN and CDR2 SYDVKM. The CDR3 length is 13 residues. The DNA of the CDR3 is TGTGCCAGCAGGGGGGGGGTGAATTCACCCCTCCACTTT. This codes for CASRGGVNSPLHF.

The chain uses TRBV7-2 and TRBJ2-3; D perhaps matches TRBD2 (6 bases). In germline, CDR1 is SGHTA, CDR2 FQGNSA. Trimming took 5 bases from V and 4 from J, leaving 16 bases between them. The CDR3 covers 15 residues. CDR3 DNA: TGTGCCAGCAGCAGGCGGGACCCGAATTCAGATACGCAGTATTTT. Amino acids: CASSRRDPNSDTQYF. The full variable domain, its missing parts supplied by reference TRBV7-2 and TRBJ2-3, is GAGVSQSPSNKVTEKGKDVELRCDPISGHTALYWYRQSLGQGLEFLIYFQGNSAPDKSGLPSDRFSAERTGGSVSTLTIQRTQQEDSAVYLCASSRRDPNSDTQYFGPGTRLTVL.

Remarks on this clone: This specimen includes other DNA sequences encoding the same CDR3. The rearrangement uses TRBV5-1 and TRBJ1-1; TRBD1 is a possible D gene (5 bases). CDR1 SGHRS and CDR2 YFSETQ come from the germline V gene. The CDR3 loop spans 14 amino acids. Trimming took 0 bases from V and 5 from J, leaving 11 bases between them. For the CDR3, the DNA is TGCGCCAGCAGCTTGGAAGGGTGGGGGACTGAAGCTTTCTTT. Translation: CASSLEGWGTEAFF.

The CDR3 region is CASSRGGGIPYNEQFF. Written as DNA, the CDR3 is TGTGCCAGCTCCAGAGGGGGAGGGATCCCCTACAATGAGCAGTTCTTC. V and J are TRBV6-6 and TRBJ2-1, with D perhaps TRBD2 (7 bases). Germline CDR1 MNHNY, CDR2 SVGAGI (reference sequence). The V and J ends lost 8 bases and 2 bases respectively, with 19 bases between them. The CDR3 is 16 residues long.

The V gene is TRBV30, the J gene TRBJ1-3; the D is unclear. Between the trimmed V and J ends, which lost 2 bases and 1 base, there was a span of 9 bases. Germline V lookup: CDR1 GTSNPN, CDR2 SVGIG (reference sequence). The CDR3 consists of 14 residues. CDR3 region: CAWSISASGNTIYF. DNA for the CDR3: TGTGCCTGGAGTATATCCGCGTCTGGAAACACCATATATTTT.

The gene calls are TRBV7-2 and TRBJ2-7; TRBD2 agrees at 10 bases. Germline values: CDR1 SGHTA, CDR2 FQGNSA. Trimming removed 0 bases from V and 0 bases from J; junction bases left unmatched: 14. The CDR3 extends over 20 amino acids. This CDR3 reads CASSLAVRAGGPGSSYEQYF. Here the CDR3 DNA reads TGTGCCAGCAGCTTAGCGGTTCGAGCGGGAGGGCCGGGAAGCTCCTACGAGCAGTACTTC.